This note documents a single TCR beta chain sequence. Its specific antigen is unknown. Within one base of it there is no much larger clone, and no base qualities were kept. This specimen comes from a study of TIL therapy for anti-PD-1-resistant metastatic lung cancer (dated by TCRdb to the early 2020s). Regarding the research as a whole: Among the enrolled patients, the median age was around 56 years (range roughly 35-80), and the median tumor PD-L1 proportion score was roughly 6.4%. T cell receptor beta sequencing of tumor and peripheral blood served to follow clonotypes across the tumor, the expanded TIL product, and serial blood samples. Across the cohort, whole-exome sequencing showed a median non-synonymous tumor mutation burden of roughly 1.5 mutations per megabase. Most of the cohort had lung adenocarcinoma, including a handful of EGFR-mutant tumors and two ALK-rearranged tumors, and half of the patients were either current or former smokers.

Using bias-controlled multiplex PCR with the immunoSEQ v3 hsTCRB kit, the TCR beta CDR3 regions were amplified from genomic DNA. An Illumina NextSeq 500 was used to sequence the TCR libraries, reaching around 2 million read pairs at survey level or roughly 5-6.5 million at deep level. The original pipeline was this. V, D and J genes were assigned, non-productive sequences were removed, and clonality was reported by immunoSEQ Analyzer software. Repertoires were compared using productive Simpson clonality and Morisita overlap index of productive TRB rearrangements between infused TIL and blood. TCRdb took this table from immuneACCESS and kept in-frame rearrangements with V and J called. Such tables lack part of the clones; where checked against another copy, unresolved V genes explain under half of the gap, and the rest is unexplained. The D gene and trimming were derived from the DNA, and the V and J assignments and clone size from that table. The sample yields some 90,000 clones; approximately 65% were counted once. The ten largest account for approximately 11% of the sample.

This specimen's time point label, interpreted: pre-treatment sample, taken before nivolumab and TIL therapy. Excised metastases, mostly pleural nodules or supraclavicular lymph nodes, were used as baseline tumor samples and were taken from the same resection from which TIL were grown. Before any PD-1/PD-L1 blockade was given, tumors were harvested, nivolumab was then administered, and patients who progressed went on to receive lymphodepletion, an infusion of expanded TIL, and IL-2. A phase I trial run at two centers enrolled adults with stage 4 NSCLC between late 2017 and early 2020. The samples were drawn from an open-label, single-arm phase I trial testing tumor-infiltrating lymphocyte therapy combined with nivolumab in advanced non-small cell lung cancer. Portions of each resected tumor were snap-frozen in liquid nitrogen and were stored at -80 degrees C. Tumor regions of interest were chosen on H&E sections by laser-capture macrodissection, pulverized into around 15 mg aliquots, and extracted with Qiagen Allprep kits.

As encoded in the germline V gene, CDR1 is SGHVS while CDR2 is FQNEAQ. V is cut back by 1 base and J by 7 bases, with 2 bases in the junction unmatched. The CDR3, from cysteine to phenylalanine, totals 15 residues. Only the CDR3 part of the read is kept: 45 bases, read in frame from the first base. The study at large found these results: TIL culture showed high clonal turnover, with many enriched product clones undetected in the baseline tumor, suggesting clonal contraction rather than faithful expansion. The cohort was highly selected, with more treatment-naive, never-smoker and oncogene-addicted patients than typical, limiting generalizability. The study protocol defined all tumor marker inferences as exploratory. Higher clonality and lower diversity were observed in expanded TIL cultures than in baseline intratumoral T cells (median clonality around 5.7% vs 31%, p < 0.0001).

Source: tumor tissue, taken at baseline. This sequence originates from a person aged 25-85 years with non-small cell lung cancer. The chain is encoded by TRBV7-8 joined to TRBJ2-1, and TRBD2 matches 12 of the central bases. The CDR3: CASSLELAGGNEQFF. The nucleotide sequence is given as TGTGCCAGCAGCTTAGAACTAGCGGGAGGTAATGAGCAGTTCTTC.